The entry that follows covers one T cell receptor (beta chain) sequence. The sample belongs to a study of Graves' ophthalmopathy and Graves' hyperthyroidism. J gave up 6 bases and V 6 bases, and 2 bases lay outside the gene matches. The CDR3 loop spans 12 amino acids. Germline CDR1 and CDR2: MGHDK and SYGVNS. Transcripts of RNA were the source for amplifying TCR beta CDR3 regions. A first-round RT-PCR used HTBI primers, followed by a second-round multiplex PCR. TCRdb re-called the multiplex PCR reads through MiXCR, storing one row per CDR3 protein. The table lists hundreds of thousands of distinct CDR3 sequences, about two fifths of them singletons.

Sequences were obtained from peripheral blood. The chain carries TRBV25-1 and TRBJ1-5; TRBD1 matches 7 bases. The clonotype was recovered from an adult man with Graves' ophthalmopathy. CDR3: CASSRGAQPQHF. As DNA, the CDR3 is TGTGCCAGCAGCAGGGGGGCTCAGCCCCAGCATTTT.